This T cell receptor (beta chain) originates from a study of blood T cell repertoires in COVID-19. Generated by immunoSEQ multiplex PCR, the TCRdb table keeps only in-frame clones and is missing some. This repertoire shows 200,000 to 250,000 clones, about 86% found once; its top ten account for 14% to 15%. Germline CDR1 is MNHEY and CDR2 is SVGAGI. With 0 bases removed from V and 7 bases from J, the gap between germline ends came to 13 bases. This CDR3 region has 16 residues. The sequenced material came from PBMCs or T cells enriched from blood (not recorded which). The sequence came from a woman aged 45 to 65 with acute COVID-19. The chain uses TRBV6-5 and TRBJ1-6, with D possibly being TRBD1 (6 bases). CDR3 bases: TGTGCCAGCAGTTACTCTGCGACAGGCCTAAATTCACCCCTCCACTTT. Translated: CASSYSATGLNSPLHF.